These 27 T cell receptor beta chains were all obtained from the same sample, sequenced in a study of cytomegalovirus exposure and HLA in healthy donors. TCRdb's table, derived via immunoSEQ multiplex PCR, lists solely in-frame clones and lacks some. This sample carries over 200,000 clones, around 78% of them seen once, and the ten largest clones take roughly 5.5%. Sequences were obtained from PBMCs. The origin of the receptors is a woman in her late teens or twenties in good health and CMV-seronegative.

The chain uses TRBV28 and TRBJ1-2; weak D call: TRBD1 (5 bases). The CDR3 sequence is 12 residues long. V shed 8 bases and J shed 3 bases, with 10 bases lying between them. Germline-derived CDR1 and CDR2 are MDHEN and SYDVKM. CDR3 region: CASGGRDYGYTF. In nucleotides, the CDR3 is TGTGCCAGCGGGGGTCGGGACTATGGCTACACCTTC.

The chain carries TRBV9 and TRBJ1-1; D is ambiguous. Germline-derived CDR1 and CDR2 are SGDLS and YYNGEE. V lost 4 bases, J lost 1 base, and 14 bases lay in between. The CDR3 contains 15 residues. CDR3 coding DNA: TGTGCCAGCAGCTCCGGAGTTTCCGGGAACACTGAAGCTTTCTTT. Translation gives CASSSGVSGNTEAFF.

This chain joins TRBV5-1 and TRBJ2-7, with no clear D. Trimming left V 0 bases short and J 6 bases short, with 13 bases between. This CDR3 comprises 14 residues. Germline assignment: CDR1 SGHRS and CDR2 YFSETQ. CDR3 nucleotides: TGCGCCAGCAGCTTGGACCCCCACTTGGCCGAGCAGTACTTC. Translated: CASSLDPHLAEQYF. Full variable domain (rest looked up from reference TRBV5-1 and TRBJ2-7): KAGVTQTPRYLIKTRGQQVTLSCSPISGHRSVSWYQQTPGQGLQFLFEYFSETQRNKGNFPGRFSGRQFSNSRSEMNVSTLELGDSALYLCASSLDPHLAEQYFGPGTRLTVT.

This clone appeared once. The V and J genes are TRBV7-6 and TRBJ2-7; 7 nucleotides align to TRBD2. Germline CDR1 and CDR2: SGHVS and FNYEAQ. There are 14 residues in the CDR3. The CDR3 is CASSGGGSSYEQYF. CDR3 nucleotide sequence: TGTGCTAGCTCGGGCGGGGGATCATCCTACGAGCAGTACTTC.

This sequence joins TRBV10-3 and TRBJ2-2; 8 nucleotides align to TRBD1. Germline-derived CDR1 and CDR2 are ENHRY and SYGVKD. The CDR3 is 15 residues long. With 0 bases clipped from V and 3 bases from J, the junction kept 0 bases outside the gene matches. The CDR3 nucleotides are TGTGCCATCAGTGAGTCGGGACAGGACACCGGGGAGCTGTTTTTT. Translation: CAISESGQDTGELFF.

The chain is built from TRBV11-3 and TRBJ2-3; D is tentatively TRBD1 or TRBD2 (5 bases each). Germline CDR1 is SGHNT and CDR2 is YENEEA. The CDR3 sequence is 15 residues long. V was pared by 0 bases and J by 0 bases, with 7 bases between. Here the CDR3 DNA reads TGTGCCAGCAGCTTAGAGGGGACCAGCACAGATACGCAGTATTTT. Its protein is CASSLEGTSTDTQYF.

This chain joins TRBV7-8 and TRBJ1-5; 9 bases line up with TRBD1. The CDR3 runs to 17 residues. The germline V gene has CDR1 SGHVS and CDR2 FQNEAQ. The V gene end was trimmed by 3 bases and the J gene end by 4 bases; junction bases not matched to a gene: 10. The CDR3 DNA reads TGTGCCAGCAGCTTTAGAAGGACAGGGGTGGTGAATCAGCCCCAGCATTTT. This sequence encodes CASSFRRTGVVNQPQHF.

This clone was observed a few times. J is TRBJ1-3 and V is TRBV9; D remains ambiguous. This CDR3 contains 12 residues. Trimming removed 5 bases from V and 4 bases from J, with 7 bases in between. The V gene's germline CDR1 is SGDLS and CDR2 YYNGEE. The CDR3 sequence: CASSNRGNTIYF. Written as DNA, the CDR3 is TGTGCCAGCAGTAATCGCGGAAACACCATATATTTT. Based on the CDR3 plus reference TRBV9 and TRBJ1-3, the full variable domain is DSGVTQTPKHLITATGQRVTLRCSPRSGDLSVYWYQQSLDQGLQFLIQYYNGEERAKGNILERFSAQQFPDLHSELNLSSLELGDSALYFCASSNRGNTIYFGEGSWLTVV.

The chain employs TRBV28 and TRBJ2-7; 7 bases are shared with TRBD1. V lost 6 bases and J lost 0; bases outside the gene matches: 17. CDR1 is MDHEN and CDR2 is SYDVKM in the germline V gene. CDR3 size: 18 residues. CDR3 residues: CASRPTPLQGISSYEQYF. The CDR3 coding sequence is TGTGCCAGCAGACCCACTCCCCTACAGGGGATTAGCTCCTACGAGCAGTACTTC.

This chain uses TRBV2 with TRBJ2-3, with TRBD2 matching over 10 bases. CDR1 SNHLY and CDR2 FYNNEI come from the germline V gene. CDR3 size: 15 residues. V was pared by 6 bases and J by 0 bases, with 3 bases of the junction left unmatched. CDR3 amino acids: CASSLLAGSTDTQYF. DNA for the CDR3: TGTGCCAGCAGCCTACTAGCGGGGAGCACAGATACGCAGTATTTT. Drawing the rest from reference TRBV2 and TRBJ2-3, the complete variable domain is EPEVTQTPSHQVTQMGQEVILRCVPISNHLYFYWYRQILGQKVEFLVSFYNNEISEKSEIFDDQFSVERPDGSNFTLKIRSTKLEDSAMYFCASSLLAGSTDTQYFGPGTRLTVL.

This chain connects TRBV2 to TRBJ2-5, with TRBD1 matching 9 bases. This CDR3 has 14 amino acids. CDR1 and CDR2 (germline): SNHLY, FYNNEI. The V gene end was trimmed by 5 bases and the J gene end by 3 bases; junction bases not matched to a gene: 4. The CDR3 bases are TGTGCCAGCAGTTCCGGGACAGGGAAAGAGACCCAGTACTTC. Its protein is CASSSGTGKETQYF.

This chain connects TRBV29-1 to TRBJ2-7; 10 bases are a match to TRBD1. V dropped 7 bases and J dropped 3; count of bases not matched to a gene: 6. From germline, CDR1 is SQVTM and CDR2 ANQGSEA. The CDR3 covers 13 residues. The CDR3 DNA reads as TGCAGCGCAAGACAGGGGGCAAGCTACGAGCAGTACTTC. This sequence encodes CSARQGASYEQYF.

The CDR3 region is CSVRQGTQYF. CDR3 in DNA: TGCAGCGTAAGACAGGGTACGCAGTATTTT. The chain links TRBV29-1 to TRBJ2-3; 7 bases map to TRBD1. V lost 6 bases and J lost 8; bases outside the gene matches: 2. The CDR3 length is 10 residues. The germline gives CDR1 SQVTM, CDR2 ANQGSEA.

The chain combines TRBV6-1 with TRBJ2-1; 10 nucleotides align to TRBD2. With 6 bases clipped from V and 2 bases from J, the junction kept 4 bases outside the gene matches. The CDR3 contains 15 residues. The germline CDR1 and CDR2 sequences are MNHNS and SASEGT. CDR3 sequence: CASSLAGVAYNEQFF. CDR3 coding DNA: TGTGCCAGCAGCCTAGCGGGGGTCGCCTACAATGAGCAGTTCTTC.

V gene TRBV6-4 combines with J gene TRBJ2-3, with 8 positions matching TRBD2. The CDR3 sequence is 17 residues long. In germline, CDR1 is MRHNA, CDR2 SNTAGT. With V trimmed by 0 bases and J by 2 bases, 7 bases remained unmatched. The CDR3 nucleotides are TGTGCCAGCAGTGACTCGAAAATAGCGGGGCACACAGATACGCAGTATTTT. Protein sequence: CASSDSKIAGHTDTQYF.

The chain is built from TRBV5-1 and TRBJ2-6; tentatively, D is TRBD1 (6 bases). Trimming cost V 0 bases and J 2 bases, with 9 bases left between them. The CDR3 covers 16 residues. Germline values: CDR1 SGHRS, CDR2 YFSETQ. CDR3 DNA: TGCGCCAGCAGCTTGGAACAGGGAACTGGGGCCAACGTCCTGACTTTC. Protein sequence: CASSLEQGTGANVLTF.

The CDR3 region is CASSRLAGSTDTQYF. CDR3 bases: TGCGCCAGCAGCCGGTTAGCGGGGAGCACAGATACGCAGTATTTT. The chain couples TRBV5-1 to TRBJ2-3, with TRBD2 identical over 8 bases. Germline CDR1 SGHRS, CDR2 YFSETQ. The CDR3 totals 15 residues. Trimming cost V 4 bases and J 0 bases; bases outside gene matches: 4.

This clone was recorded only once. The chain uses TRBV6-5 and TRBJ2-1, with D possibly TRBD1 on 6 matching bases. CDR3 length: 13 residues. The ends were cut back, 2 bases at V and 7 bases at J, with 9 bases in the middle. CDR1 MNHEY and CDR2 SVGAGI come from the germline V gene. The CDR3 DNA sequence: TGTGCCAGCAGTTACGGACAGAAGAATGAGCAGTTCTTC. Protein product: CASSYGQKNEQFF.

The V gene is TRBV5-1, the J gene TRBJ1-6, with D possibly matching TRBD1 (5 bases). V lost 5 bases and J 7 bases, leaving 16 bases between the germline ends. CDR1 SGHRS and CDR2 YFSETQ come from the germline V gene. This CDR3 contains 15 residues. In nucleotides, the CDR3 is TGCGCCAGCAGTCCGATGGGGCATGAAAATTCACCCCTCCACTTT. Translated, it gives CASSPMGHENSPLHF.

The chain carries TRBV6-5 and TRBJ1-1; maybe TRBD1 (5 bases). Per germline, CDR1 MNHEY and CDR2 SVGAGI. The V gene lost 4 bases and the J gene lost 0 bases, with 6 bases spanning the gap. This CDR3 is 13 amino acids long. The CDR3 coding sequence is TGTGCCAGCAGTTTGGGGCTGAACACTGAAGCTTTCTTT. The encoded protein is CASSLGLNTEAFF.

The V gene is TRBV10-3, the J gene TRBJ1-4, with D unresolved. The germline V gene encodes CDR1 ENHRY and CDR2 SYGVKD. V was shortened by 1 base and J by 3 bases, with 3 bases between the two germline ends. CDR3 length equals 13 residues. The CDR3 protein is CAISELSNEKLFF. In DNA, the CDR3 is TGTGCCATCAGTGAGTTATCTAATGAAAAACTGTTTTTT.

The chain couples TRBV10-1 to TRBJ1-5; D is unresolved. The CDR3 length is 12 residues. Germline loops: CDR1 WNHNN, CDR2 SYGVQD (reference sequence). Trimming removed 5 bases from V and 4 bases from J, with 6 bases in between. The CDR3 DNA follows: TGCGCCAGCAGTACAGATAATCAGCCCCAGCATTTT. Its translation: CASSTDNQPQHF.

CDR3 DNA sequence: TGTGCCAGCAGTTACCAAACAGATACGCAGTATTTT. This encodes CASSYQTDTQYF. This chain connects TRBV6-6 to TRBJ2-3; D gene uncertain. The V gene's germline CDR1 is MNHNY and CDR2 SVGAGI (reference sequence). The V and J ends lost 2 bases and 3 bases respectively, with 3 bases between them. This CDR3 spans 12 amino acids.

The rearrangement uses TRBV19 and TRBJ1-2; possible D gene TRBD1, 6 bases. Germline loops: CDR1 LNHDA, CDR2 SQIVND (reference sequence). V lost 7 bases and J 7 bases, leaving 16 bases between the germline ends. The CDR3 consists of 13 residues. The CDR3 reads CASTPTGWSGYTF. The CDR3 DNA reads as TGTGCCAGTACCCCTACAGGGTGGAGTGGCTACACCTTC.

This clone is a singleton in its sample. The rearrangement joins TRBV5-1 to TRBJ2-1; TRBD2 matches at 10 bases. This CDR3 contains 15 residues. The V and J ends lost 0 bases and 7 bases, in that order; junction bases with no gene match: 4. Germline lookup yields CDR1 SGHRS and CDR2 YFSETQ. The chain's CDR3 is CASSLALAGENEQFF. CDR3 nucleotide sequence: TGCGCCAGCAGCTTGGCGCTAGCGGGAGAAAATGAGCAGTTCTTC.

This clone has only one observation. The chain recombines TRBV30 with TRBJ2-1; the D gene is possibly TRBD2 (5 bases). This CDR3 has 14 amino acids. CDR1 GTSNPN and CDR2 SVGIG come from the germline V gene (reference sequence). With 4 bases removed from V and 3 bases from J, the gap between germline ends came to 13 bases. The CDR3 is CAWKGSGYYNEQFF. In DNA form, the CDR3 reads TGTGCCTGGAAAGGGAGCGGATACTACAATGAGCAGTTCTTC.

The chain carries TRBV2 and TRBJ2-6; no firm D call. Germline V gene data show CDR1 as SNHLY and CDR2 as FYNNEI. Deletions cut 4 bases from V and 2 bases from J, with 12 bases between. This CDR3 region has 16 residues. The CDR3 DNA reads TGTGCCAGCAGTGGCGGCACCGTAACTGGGGCCAACGTCCTGACTTTC. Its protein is CASSGGTVTGANVLTF.